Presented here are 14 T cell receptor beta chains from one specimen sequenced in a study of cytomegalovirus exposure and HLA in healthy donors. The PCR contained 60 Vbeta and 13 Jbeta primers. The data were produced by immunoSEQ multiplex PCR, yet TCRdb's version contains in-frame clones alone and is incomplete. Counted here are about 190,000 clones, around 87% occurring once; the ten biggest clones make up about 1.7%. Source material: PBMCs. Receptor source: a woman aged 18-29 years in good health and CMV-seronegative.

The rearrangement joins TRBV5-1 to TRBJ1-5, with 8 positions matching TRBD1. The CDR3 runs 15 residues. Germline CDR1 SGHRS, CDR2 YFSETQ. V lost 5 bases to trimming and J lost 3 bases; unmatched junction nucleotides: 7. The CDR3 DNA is TGCGCCAGCAGGGCTGGGACAGGCCTCAATCAGCCCCAGCATTTT. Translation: CASRAGTGLNQPQHF.

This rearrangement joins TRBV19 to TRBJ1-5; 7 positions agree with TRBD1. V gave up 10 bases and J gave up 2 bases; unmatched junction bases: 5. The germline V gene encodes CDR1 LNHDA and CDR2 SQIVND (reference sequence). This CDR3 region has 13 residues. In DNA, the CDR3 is TGTGCCACCCGACAGGGCGGCAATCAGCCCCAGCATTTT. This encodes CATRQGGNQPQHF.

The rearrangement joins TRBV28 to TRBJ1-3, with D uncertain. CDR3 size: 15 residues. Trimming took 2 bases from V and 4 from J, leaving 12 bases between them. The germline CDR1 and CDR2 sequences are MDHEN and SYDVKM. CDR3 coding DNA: TGTGCCAGCAGTTTAGAGACGGGTGCCGGAAACACCATATATTTT. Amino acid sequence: CASSLETGAGNTIYF.

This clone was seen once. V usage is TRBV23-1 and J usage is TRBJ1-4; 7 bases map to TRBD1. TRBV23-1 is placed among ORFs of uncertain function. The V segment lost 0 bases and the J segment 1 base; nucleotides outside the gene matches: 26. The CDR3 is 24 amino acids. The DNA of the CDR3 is TGCGCCAGCAGTCAATCGGGTGGGGATAGACAGGGCCCTCTTGAATCGCTAACTAATGAAAAACTGTTTTTT. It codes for CASSQSGGDRQGPLESLTNEKLFF.

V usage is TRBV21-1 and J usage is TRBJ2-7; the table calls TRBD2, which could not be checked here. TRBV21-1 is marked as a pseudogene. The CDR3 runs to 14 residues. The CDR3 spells CASSKQGSSGEQYF. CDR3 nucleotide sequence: TGTGCCAGCAGCAAACAAGGATCCTCGGGGGAGCAGTACTTC.

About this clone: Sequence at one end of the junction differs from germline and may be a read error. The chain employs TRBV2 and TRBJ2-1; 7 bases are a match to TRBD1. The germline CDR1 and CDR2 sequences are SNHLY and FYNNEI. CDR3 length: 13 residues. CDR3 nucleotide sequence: TGTGCCAGCAGTGTCAGGGACAGAGGGGGTTTGGTCTTC. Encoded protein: CASSVRDRGGLVF.

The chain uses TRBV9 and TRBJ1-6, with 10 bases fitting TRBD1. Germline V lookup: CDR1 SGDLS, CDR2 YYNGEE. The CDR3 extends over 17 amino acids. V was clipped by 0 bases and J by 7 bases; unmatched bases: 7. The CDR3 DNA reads TGTGCCAGCAGCGTAGCCGGGACAGGGGCAGGGAATTCACCCCTCCACTTT. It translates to CASSVAGTGAGNSPLHF. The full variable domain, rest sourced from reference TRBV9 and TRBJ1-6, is DSGVTQTPKHLITATGQRVTLRCSPRSGDLSVYWYQQSLDQGLQFLIQYYNGEERAKGNILERFSAQQFPDLHSELNLSSLELGDSALYFCASSVAGTGAGNSPLHFGNGTRLTVT.

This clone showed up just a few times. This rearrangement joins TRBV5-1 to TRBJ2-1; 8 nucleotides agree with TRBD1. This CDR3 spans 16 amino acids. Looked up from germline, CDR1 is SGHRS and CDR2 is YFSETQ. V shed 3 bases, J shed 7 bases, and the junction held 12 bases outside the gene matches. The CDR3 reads CASSSMDRVGGNEQFF. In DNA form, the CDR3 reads TGCGCCAGCAGCTCAATGGACAGGGTAGGGGGAAATGAGCAGTTCTTC.

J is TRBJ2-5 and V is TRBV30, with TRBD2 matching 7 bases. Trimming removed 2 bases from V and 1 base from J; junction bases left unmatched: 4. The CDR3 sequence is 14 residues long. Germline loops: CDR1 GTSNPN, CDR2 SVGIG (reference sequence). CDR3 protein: CAWSNGGTQETQYF. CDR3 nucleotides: TGTGCCTGGAGTAACGGGGGGACCCAAGAGACCCAGTACTTC. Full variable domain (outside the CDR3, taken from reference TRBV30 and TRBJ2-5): SQTIHQWPATLVQPVGSPLSLECTVEGTSNPNLYWYRQAAGRGLQLLFYSVGIGQISSEVPQNLSASRPQDRQFILSSKKLLLSDSGFYLCAWSNGGTQETQYFGPGTRLLVL.

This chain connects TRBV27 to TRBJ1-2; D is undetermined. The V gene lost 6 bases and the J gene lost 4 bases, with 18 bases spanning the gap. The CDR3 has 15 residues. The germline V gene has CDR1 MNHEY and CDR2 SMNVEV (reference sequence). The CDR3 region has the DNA TGTGCCAGCAGCCCCGAGGGTGTTGTGACCTATGGCTACACCTTC. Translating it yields CASSPEGVVTYGYTF.

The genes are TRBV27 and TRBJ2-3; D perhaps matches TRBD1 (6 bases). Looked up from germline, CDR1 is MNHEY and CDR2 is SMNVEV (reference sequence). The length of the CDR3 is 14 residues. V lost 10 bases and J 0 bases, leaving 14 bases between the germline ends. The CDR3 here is CATRGLSSTDTQYF. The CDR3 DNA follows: TGTGCCACCAGGGGCTTGTCTAGCACAGATACGCAGTATTTT.

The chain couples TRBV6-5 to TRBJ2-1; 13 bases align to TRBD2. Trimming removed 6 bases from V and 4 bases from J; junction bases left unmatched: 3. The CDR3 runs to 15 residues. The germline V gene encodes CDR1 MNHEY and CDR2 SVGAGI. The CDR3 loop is CASSRGLAGYNEQFF. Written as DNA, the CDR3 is TGTGCCAGCAGCAGGGGACTAGCGGGGTACAATGAGCAGTTCTTC.

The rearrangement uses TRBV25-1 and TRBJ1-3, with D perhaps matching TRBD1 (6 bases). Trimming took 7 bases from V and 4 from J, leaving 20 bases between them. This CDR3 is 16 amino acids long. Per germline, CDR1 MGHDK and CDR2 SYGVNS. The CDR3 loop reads CASTEPRTDQGNTIYF. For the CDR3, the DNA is TGTGCCAGCACGGAACCCAGGACAGACCAAGGAAACACCATATATTTT.

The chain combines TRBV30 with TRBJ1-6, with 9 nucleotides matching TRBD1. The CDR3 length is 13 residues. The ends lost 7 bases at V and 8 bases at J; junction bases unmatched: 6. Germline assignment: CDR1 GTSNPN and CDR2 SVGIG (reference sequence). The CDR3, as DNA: TGTGCCTACCCGGGACAGGGTTATTCACCCCTCCACTTT. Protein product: CAYPGQGYSPLHF.